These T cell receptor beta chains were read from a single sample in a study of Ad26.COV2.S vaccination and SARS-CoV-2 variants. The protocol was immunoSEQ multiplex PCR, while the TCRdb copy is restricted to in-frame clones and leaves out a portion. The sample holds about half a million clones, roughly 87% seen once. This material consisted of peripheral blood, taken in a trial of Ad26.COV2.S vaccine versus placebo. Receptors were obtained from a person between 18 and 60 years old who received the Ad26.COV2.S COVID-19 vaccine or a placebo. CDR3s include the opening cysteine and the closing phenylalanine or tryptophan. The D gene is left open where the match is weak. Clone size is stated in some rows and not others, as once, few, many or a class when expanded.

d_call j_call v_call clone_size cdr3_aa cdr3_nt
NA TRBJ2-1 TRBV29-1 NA CSVGLQQLNEQFF TGCAGCGTTGGGCTGCAGCAGCTTAATGAGCAGTTCTTC
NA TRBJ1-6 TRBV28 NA CASSPGGTDSPLHF TGTGCCAGCAGTCCCGGAGGGACCGATTCACCCCTCCACTTT
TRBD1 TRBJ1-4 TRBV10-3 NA CAISERQGTNEKLFF TGTGCCATCAGCGAAAGACAGGGAACTAATGAAAAACTGTTTTTT
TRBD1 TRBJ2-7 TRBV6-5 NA CASTGQGTYEQYF TGTGCCAGCACGGGACAGGGTACCTACGAGCAGTACTTC
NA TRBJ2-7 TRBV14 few CASSLQKEQYF TGTGCCAGCAGCTTACAGAAAGAGCAGTACTTC
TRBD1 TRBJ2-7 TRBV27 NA CASSPWDRGYEQYF TGTGCCAGCAGTCCATGGGACAGGGGATACGAGCAGTACTTC
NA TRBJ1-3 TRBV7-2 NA CASSLGGKAGNTIYF TGTGCCAGCAGCTTAGGCGGGAAAGCTGGAAACACCATATATTTT
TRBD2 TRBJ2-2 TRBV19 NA CASKRGAANTGELFF TGTGCCAGTAAGCGGGGGGCCGCGAACACCGGGGAGCTGTTTTTT
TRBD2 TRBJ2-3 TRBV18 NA CASSPPGLAPTDTQYF TGTGCCAGCTCACCACCCGGACTAGCCCCCACAGATACGCAGTATTTT
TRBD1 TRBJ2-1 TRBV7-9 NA CASSLIEGAIFDEQFF TGTGCCAGCAGCCTGATCGAGGGGGCTATATTCGATGAGCAGTTCTTC
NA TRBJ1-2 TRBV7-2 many CASSLRSPPWTF TGTGCCAGCAGCTTGAGATCCCCCCCTTGGACCTTC
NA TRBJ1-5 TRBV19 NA CASSSQGYSNQPQHF TGTGCCAGTAGCTCCCAGGGGTATAGCAATCAGCCCCAGCATTTT
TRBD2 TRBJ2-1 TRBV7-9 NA CASSRLAGRNNEQFF TGTGCCAGCAGCCGACTAGCGGGGCGTAACAATGAGCAGTTCTTC
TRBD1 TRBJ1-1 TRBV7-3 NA CASSFTGDTEAFF TGTGCCAGCAGCTTCACAGGGGACACTGAAGCTTTCTTT
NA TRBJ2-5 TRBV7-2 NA CASSPQGVGETQYF TGTGCCAGCAGCCCCCAGGGTGTGGGGGAGACCCAGTACTTC
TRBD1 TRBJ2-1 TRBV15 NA CATSSQGYNEQFF TGTGCCACCAGTTCACAGGGGTACAATGAGCAGTTCTTC
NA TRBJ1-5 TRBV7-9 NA CASSFGYSTLQPQHF TGTGCCAGCAGCTTCGGGTACTCCACCCTTCAGCCCCAGCATTTT
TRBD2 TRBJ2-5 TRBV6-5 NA CASSGLAGQETQYF TGTGCCAGCAGCGGACTAGCCGGACAAGAGACCCAGTACTTC
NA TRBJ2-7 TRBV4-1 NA CASSQGVQGSYEQYF TGCGCCAGCAGCCAGGGGGTCCAGGGCTCCTACGAGCAGTACTTC
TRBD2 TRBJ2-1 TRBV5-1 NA CASSLLLAGGEQFF TGCGCCAGCAGCTTGTTACTAGCGGGAGGTGAGCAGTTCTTC